The 16 T cell receptor beta chains given below trace back to one sample, sequenced in a study of cytomegalovirus exposure and HLA in healthy donors. The study ran its PCR with 60 Vbeta and 13 Jbeta primers. The method was immunoSEQ multiplex PCR; TCRdb's version includes in-frame clones alone and lacks a portion of them. The table has tens of thousands of clones, just over 70% seen once. What was sequenced was PBMCs. These receptors all come from a man aged 55 to 70 in good health and CMV-seropositive.

The rearrangement joins TRBV11-1 to TRBJ2-5; 8 bases map to TRBD2. The CDR3 sequence is 14 residues long. Germline CDR1 is SGHAT and CDR2 is FQDESV (reference sequence). The V gene end was trimmed by 5 bases and the J gene end by 2 bases; junction bases not matched to a gene: 4. DNA of the CDR3: TGTGCCAGCAGCCACGAGCGGGAGCAAGAGACCCAGTACTTC. Translating it yields CASSHEREQETQYF. The variable domain in full, with the rest retrieved from reference TRBV11-1 and TRBJ2-5, is EAEVAQSPRYKITEKSQAVAFWCDPISGHATLYWYRQILGQGPELLVQFQDESVVDDSQLPKDRFSAERLKGVDSTLKIQPAELGDSAMYLCASSHEREQETQYFGPGTRLLVL.

V and J are TRBV7-9 and TRBJ1-4, with 9 positions matching TRBD1. With V trimmed by 5 bases and J by 8 bases, 6 bases remained unmatched. The CDR3 consists of 14 residues. Per the germline V gene, CDR1 is SEHNR and CDR2 is FQNEAQ (reference sequence). This chain's CDR3 is CASSLTGGGEKLFF. The CDR3 DNA sequence: TGTGCCAGCAGCCTCACAGGGGGCGGCGAAAAACTGTTTTTT.

This chain connects TRBV28 to TRBJ2-2; tentative D call: TRBD1 (6 bases). Germline V gene sequence: CDR1 MDHEN, CDR2 SYDVKM. The germline V and J ends were trimmed by 5 bases and 1 base, with 14 bases remaining between them. This CDR3 is built from 16 residues. This CDR3 reads CASSPTWTENTGELFF. CDR3 DNA: TGTGCCAGCAGTCCCACTTGGACAGAGAACACCGGGGAGCTGTTTTTT.

The V call is TRBV27, the J call TRBJ2-7; 9 bases fit TRBD2. The CDR3 is made up of 14 amino acids. V lost 2 bases to trimming and J lost 6 bases; unmatched junction nucleotides: 5. The germline V gene encodes CDR1 MNHEY and CDR2 SMNVEV (reference sequence). The CDR3 region is CASSLAGGPSEQYF. CDR3 sequence (DNA): TGTGCCAGCAGTTTAGCGGGAGGGCCTAGCGAGCAGTACTTC.

This clone has only one observation. CDR3 nucleotide sequence: TGTGCCAGCAGCTTGGTGGGGCTGAGCTCCTACAATGAGCAGTTCTTC. Protein: CASSLVGLSSYNEQFF. The chain uses TRBV5-5 and TRBJ2-1, with D possibly TRBD1 on 5 matching bases. Trimming removed 0 bases from V and 0 bases from J, with 10 bases in between. Per the germline V gene, CDR1 is SGHKS and CDR2 is YYEKEE (reference sequence). The CDR3 spans 16 residues.

The rearrangement uses TRBV27 and TRBJ2-7, with TRBD2 as a possible D gene (5 bases). CDR1 and CDR2 (germline): MNHEY, SMNVEV (reference sequence). Trimming took 6 bases from V and 2 from J, leaving 17 bases between them. This CDR3 is built from 15 residues. CDR3 sequence: CASRPTRNSPYEQYF. The CDR3 DNA reads TGTGCCAGCAGACCTACTAGGAACTCGCCCTACGAGCAGTACTTC.

The chain joins TRBV29-1 to TRBJ2-7, with 11 bases matching TRBD2. Germline CDR1 reads SQVTM; CDR2 reads ANQGSEA. V dropped 3 bases and J dropped 1; count of bases not matched to a gene: 5. The CDR3 is 15 amino acids. DNA for the CDR3: TGCAGCGTTGATACTAGCGGGAGCGTTTCCTACGAGCAGTACTTC. Amino acids: CSVDTSGSVSYEQYF.

The chain carries TRBV5-1 and TRBJ2-3; 10 bases fit TRBD2. This CDR3 spans 15 amino acids. Germline trimming cut 3 bases from V and 5 bases from J; bases unmatched to any gene: 6. Germline CDR1 reads SGHRS; CDR2 reads YFSETQ. The CDR3 is CASSSGLAAGDTQYF. The CDR3 DNA reads as TGCGCCAGCAGCTCTGGACTAGCGGCCGGAGATACGCAGTATTTT. Filled out from reference TRBV5-1 and TRBJ2-3, the complete variable domain reads KAGVTQTPRYLIKTRGQQVTLSCSPISGHRSVSWYQQTPGQGLQFLFEYFSETQRNKGNFPGRFSGRQFSNSRSEMNVSTLELGDSALYLCASSSGLAAGDTQYFGPGTRLTVL.

This clone has only a few counts. V and J are TRBV19 and TRBJ2-5; 8 positions match TRBD1. This CDR3 is 15 amino acids long. CDR1 and CDR2 (germline): LNHDA, SQIVND (reference sequence). The J segment lost 4 bases and the V segment lost 3 bases, leaving 7 bases of the junction unmatched. The CDR3: CASSIGARGLETQYF. The CDR3 bases are TGTGCCAGTAGTATCGGGGCCAGGGGGCTAGAGACCCAGTACTTC.

This chain connects TRBV10-1 to TRBJ2-1, with TRBD2 matching 12 bases. Germline trimming cut 0 bases from V and 5 bases from J; bases unmatched to any gene: 5. CDR1 WNHNN and CDR2 SYGVQD come from the germline V gene (reference sequence). This CDR3 region has 17 residues. CDR3 sequence: CASSESVGLAGNNEQFF. CDR3 sequence (DNA): TGCGCCAGCAGTGAGTCAGTCGGACTAGCGGGGAACAATGAGCAGTTCTTC.

The CDR3: CASSSLGELFF. The CDR3 DNA reads TGCGCCAGCAGCTCCTTGGGGGAGCTGTTTTTT. The J gene is TRBJ2-2, the V gene TRBV5-1; D gene uncertain. Trimming removed 3 bases at V and 8 bases at J, with 5 bases between. The CDR3 extends over 11 amino acids. Looked up from germline, CDR1 is SGHRS and CDR2 is YFSETQ.

The chain employs TRBV6-1 and TRBJ1-5, with D possibly matching TRBD1 (5 bases). CDR1 is MNHNS and CDR2 is SASEGT in the germline V gene. CDR3 length equals 15 residues. Trimming removed 5 bases from V and 7 bases from J, with 18 bases in between. CDR3 bases: TGTGCCAGCAGTCCCTGGGCGGGGCCGGGCCAGCCCCAGCATTTT. Encoded protein: CASSPWAGPGQPQHF.

CDR3 residues: CASSPASGRAGNEQFF. The CDR3 region has the DNA TGTGCCAGCAGCCCCGCTAGCGGGAGGGCCGGAAATGAGCAGTTCTTC. The chain employs TRBV11-3 and TRBJ2-1; TRBD2 agrees at 12 bases. Germline values: CDR1 SGHNT, CDR2 YENEEA. The CDR3 loop spans 16 amino acids. V trimming: 5 bases; J trimming: 7 bases; junction bases outside the gene matches: 9.

The chain recombines TRBV28 with TRBJ2-1, with 9 bases matching TRBD1. Germline V gene lookup returns CDR1 MDHEN and CDR2 SYDVKM. CDR3 length equals 12 residues. Trimming cost V 8 bases and J 9 bases; bases outside gene matches: 5. The CDR3 is CASGTGITEQFF. Written as DNA, the CDR3 is TGTGCCAGCGGGACAGGGATTACTGAGCAGTTCTTC.

The genes are TRBV5-1 and TRBJ2-3; possibly TRBD2 for D (6 bases). There are 16 residues in the CDR3. Germline lookup yields CDR1 SGHRS and CDR2 YFSETQ. Trimming removed 6 bases from V and 2 bases from J, with 19 bases in between. DNA for the CDR3: TGCGCCAGCAACTCCATTGGGGCGGGGCCCACAGATACGCAGTATTTT. Amino acids: CASNSIGAGPTDTQYF.

J is TRBJ1-3 and V is TRBV30; no clear D. The germline V gene has CDR1 GTSNPN and CDR2 SVGIG (reference sequence). The CDR3 has 13 residues. Trimming stripped 7 bases from V and 0 bases from J, with 10 bases between. CDR3 coding DNA: TGTGCCTCGAGCAGATCCTCTGGAAACACCATATATTTT. It yields the protein CASSRSSGNTIYF.